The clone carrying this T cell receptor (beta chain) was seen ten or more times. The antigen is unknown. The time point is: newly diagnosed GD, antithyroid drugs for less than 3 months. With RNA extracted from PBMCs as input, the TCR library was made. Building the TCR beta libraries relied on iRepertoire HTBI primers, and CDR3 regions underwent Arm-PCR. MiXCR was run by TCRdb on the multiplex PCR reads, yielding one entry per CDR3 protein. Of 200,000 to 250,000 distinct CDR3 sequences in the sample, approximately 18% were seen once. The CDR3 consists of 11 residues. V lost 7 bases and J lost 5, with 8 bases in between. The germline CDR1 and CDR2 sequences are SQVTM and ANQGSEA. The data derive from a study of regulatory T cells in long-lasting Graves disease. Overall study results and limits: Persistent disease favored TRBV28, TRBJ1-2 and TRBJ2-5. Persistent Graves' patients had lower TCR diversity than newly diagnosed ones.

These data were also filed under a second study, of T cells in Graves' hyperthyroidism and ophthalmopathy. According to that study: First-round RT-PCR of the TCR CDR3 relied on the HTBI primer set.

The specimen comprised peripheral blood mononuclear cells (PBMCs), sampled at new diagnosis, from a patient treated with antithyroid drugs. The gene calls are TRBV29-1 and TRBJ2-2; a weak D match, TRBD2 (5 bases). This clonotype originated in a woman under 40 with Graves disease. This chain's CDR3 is CSAGETGELFF. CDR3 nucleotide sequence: TGCAGCGCCGGGGAGACCGGGGAGCTGTTTTTT.